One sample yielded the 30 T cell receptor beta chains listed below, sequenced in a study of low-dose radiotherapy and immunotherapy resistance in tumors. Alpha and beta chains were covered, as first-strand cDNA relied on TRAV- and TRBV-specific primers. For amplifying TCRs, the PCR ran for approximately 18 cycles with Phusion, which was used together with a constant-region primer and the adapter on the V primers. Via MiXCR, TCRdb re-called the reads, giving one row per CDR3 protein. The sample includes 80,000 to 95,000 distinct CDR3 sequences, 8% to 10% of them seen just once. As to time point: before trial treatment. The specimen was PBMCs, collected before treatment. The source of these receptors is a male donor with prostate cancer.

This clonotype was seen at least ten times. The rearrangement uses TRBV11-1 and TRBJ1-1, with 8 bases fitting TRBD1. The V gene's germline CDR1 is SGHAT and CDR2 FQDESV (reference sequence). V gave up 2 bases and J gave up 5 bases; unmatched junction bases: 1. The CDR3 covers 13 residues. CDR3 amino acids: CASSLRTGTEAFF. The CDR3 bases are TGTGCCAGCAGCTTAAGGACAGGGACTGAAGCTTTCTTT.

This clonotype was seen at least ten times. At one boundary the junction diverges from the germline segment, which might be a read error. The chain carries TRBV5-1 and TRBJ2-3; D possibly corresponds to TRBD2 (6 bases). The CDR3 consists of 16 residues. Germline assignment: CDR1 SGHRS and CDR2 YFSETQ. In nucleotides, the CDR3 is TGTGCCAGCAGCTGGGGAGCCGGGACTAGCACAGATACGCAGTATTTT. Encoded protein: CASSWGAGTSTDTQYF. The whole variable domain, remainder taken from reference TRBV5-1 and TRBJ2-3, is KAGVTQTPRYLIKTRGQQVTLSCSPISGHRSVSWYQQTPGQGLQFLFEYFSETQRNKGNFPGRFSGRQFSNSRSEMNVSTLELGDSALYLCASSWGAGTSTDTQYFGPGTRLTVL.

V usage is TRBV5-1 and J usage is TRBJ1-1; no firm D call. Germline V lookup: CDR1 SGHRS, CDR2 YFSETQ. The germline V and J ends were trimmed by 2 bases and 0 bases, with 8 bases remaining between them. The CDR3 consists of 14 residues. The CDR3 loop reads CASSLSQLNTEAFF. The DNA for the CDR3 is TGCGCCAGCAGCTTATCACAGCTGAACACTGAAGCTTTCTTT. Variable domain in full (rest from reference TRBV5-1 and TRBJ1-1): KAGVTQTPRYLIKTRGQQVTLSCSPISGHRSVSWYQQTPGQGLQFLFEYFSETQRNKGNFPGRFSGRQFSNSRSEMNVSTLELGDSALYLCASSLSQLNTEAFFGQGTRLTVV.

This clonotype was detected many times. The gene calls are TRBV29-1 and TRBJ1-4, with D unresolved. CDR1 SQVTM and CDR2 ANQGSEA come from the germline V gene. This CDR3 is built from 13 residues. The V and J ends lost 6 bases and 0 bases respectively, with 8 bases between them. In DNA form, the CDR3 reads TGCAGCGTCCTCCACGCAACTAATGAAAAACTGTTTTTT. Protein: CSVLHATNEKLFF.

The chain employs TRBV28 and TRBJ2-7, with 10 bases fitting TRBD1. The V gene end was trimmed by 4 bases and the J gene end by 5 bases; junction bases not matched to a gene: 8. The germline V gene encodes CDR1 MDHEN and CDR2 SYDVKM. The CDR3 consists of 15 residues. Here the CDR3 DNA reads TGTGCCAGCAGTTCAACCGGGACAGGGGTCAACGAGCAGTACTTC. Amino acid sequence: CASSSTGTGVNEQYF.

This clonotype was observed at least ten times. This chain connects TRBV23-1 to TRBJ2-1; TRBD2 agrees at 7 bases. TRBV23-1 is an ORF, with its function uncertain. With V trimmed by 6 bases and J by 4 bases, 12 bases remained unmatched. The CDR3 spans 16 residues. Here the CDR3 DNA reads TGCGCCAGCAGCCCCAGGGAGCGGGGCTTATACAATGAGCAGTTCTTC. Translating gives CASSPRERGLYNEQFF.

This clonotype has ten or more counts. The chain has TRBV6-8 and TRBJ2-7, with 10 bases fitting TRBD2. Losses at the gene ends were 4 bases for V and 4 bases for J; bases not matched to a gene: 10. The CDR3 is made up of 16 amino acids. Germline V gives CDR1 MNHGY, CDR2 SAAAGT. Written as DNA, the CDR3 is TGTGCCAGCAGTTCCGCAGCGGGAGGGCCGCTTTACGAGCAGTACTTC. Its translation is CASSSAAGGPLYEQYF.

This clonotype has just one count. Here the CDR3 reads CAISDSHTGELFF. CDR3 DNA: TGTGCCATCAGTGACTCTCACACCGGGGAGCTGTTTTTT. The chain recombines TRBV10-3 with TRBJ2-2; D is unclear. The CDR3 spans 13 residues. The germline CDR1 and CDR2 sequences are ENHRY and SYGVKD. The germline V and J ends were trimmed by 3 bases and 3 bases, with 5 bases remaining between them.

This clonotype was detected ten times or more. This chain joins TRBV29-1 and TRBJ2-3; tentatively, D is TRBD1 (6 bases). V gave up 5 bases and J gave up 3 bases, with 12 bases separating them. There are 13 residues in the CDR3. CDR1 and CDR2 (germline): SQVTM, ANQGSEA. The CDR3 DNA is TGCAGCGTTACAGGGACGGTGACAGATACGCAGTATTTT. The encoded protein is CSVTGTVTDTQYF.

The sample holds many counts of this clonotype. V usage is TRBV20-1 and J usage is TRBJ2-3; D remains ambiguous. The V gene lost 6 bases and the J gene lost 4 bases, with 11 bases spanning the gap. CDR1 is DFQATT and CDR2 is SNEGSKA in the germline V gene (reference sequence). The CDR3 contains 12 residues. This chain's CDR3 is CSATGPSDTQYF. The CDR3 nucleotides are TGCAGTGCGACGGGCCCCTCAGATACGCAGTATTTT.

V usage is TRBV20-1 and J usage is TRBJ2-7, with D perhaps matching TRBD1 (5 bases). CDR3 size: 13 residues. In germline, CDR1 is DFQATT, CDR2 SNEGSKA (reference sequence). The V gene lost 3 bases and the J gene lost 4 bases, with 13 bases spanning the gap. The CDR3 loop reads CSASGAPDYEQYF. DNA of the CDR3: TGCAGTGCTAGTGGGGCCCCCGATTACGAGCAGTACTTC.

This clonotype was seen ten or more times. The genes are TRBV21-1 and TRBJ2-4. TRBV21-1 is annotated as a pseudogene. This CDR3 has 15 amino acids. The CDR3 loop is CASSKVGCVENIQYF. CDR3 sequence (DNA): TGTGCCAGCAGCAAAGTAGGATGTGTTGAAAACATTCAGTACTTC.

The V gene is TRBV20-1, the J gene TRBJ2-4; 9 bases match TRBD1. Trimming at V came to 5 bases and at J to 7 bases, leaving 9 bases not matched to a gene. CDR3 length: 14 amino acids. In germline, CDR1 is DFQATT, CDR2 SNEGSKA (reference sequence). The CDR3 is CSAGRVGQGNIQYF. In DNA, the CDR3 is TGCAGTGCTGGGAGGGTCGGACAGGGGAACATTCAGTACTTC.

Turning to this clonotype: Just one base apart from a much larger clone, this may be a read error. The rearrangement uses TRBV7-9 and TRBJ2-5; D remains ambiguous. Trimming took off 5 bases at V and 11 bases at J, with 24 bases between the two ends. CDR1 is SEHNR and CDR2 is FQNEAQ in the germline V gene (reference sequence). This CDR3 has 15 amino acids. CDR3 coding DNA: TGTGCCAGCAGCATCGCCCACGGACCTTACAATGAGCAGTACTTC. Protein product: CASSIAHGPYNEQYF.

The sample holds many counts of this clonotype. The CDR3 DNA sequence: TGTGCCAGCAGAACGGGACTGCCGGGGGCCAAAAACATTCAGTACTTC. It specifies CASRTGLPGAKNIQYF. The V and J genes are TRBV6-2 or TRBV6-3 and TRBJ2-4, with D maybe TRBD2 (6 bases). V shed 6 bases and J shed 1 base, with 16 bases lying between them. The CDR3 is 16 amino acids. CDR1 and CDR2 from the germline V gene are MNHEY and SVGEGT.

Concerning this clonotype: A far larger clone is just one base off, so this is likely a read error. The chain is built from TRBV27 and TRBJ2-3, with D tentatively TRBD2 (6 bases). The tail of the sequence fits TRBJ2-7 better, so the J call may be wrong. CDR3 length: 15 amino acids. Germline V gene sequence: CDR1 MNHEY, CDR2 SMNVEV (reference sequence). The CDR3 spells CTSRPGGTSSYEQYF. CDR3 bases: TGTACCAGCAGGCCAGGCGGGACCAGTTCCTACGAGCAGTACTTC.

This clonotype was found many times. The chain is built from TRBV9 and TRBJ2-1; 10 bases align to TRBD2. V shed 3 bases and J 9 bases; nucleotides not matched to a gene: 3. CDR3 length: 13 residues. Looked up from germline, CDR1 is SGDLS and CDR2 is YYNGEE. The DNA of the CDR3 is TGTGCCAGCAGCGATGGACTAGCGGCTGAGCAGTTCTTC. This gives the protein CASSDGLAAEQFF. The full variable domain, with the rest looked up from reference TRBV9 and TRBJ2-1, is DSGVTQTPKHLITATGQRVTLRCSPRSGDLSVYWYQQSLDQGLQFLIQYYNGEERAKGNILERFSAQQFPDLHSELNLSSLELGDSALYFCASSDGLAAEQFFGPGTRLTVL.

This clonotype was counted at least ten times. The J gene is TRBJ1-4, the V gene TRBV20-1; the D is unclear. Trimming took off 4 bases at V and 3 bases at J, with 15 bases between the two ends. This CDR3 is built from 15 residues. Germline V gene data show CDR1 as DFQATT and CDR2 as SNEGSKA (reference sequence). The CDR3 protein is CSANVMGSANEKLFF. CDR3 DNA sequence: TGCAGTGCTAATGTAATGGGGTCGGCTAATGAAAAACTGTTTTTT.

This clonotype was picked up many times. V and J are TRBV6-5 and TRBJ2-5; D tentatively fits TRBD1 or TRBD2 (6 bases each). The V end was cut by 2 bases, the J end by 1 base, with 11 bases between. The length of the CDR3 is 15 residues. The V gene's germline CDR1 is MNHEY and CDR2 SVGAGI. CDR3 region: CASSYGGTPQETQYF. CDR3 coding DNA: TGTGCCAGCAGTTACGGCGGGACACCCCAAGAGACCCAGTACTTC.

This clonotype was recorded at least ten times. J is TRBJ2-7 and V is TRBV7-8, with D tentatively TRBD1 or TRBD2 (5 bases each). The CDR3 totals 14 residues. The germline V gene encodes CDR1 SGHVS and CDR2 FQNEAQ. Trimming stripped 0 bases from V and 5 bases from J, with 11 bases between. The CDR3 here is CASSLARGVDEQYF. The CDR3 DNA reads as TGTGCCAGCAGCTTAGCGAGGGGAGTGGACGAGCAGTACTTC. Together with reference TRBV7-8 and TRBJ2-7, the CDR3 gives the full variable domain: GAGVSQSPRYKVAKRGQDVALRCDPISGHVSLFWYQQALGQGPEFLTYFQNEAQLDKSGLPSDRFFAERPEGSVSTLKIQRTQQEDSAVYLCASSLARGVDEQYFGPGTRLTVT.

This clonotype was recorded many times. CDR3 in amino acids: CASIRAPGKQYF. As DNA, the CDR3 is TGTGCCAGCATTAGGGCCCCGGGGAAGCAGTACTTC. V gene TRBV28 combines with J gene TRBJ2-7; D is perhaps TRBD2 (5 bases). Germline V gene lookup returns CDR1 MDHEN and CDR2 SYDVKM. Trimming removed 7 bases at V and 8 bases at J, with 15 bases between. This CDR3 comprises 12 residues.

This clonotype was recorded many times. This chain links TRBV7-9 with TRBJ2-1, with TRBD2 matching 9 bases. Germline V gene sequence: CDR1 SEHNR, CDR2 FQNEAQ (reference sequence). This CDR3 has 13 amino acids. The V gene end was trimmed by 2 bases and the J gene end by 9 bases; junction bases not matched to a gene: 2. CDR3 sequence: CASSLSGLAEQFF. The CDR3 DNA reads TGTGCCAGCAGCTTATCGGGACTAGCTGAGCAGTTCTTC.

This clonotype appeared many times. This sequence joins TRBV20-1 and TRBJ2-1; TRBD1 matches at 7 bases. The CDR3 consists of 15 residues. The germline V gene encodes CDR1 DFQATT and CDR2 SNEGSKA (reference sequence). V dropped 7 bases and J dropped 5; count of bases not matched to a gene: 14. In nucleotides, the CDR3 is TGCAGTGTTCCTAAAACAGGGGCCATGAACAATGAGCAGTTCTTC. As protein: CSVPKTGAMNNEQFF.

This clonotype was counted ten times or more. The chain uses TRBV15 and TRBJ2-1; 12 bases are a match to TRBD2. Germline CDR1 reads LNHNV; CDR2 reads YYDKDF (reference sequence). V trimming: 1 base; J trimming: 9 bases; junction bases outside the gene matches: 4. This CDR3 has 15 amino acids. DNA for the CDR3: TGTGCCACCAGCAGAGTCGGACTAGCGGGAATTGAGCAGTTCTTC. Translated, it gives CATSRVGLAGIEQFF.

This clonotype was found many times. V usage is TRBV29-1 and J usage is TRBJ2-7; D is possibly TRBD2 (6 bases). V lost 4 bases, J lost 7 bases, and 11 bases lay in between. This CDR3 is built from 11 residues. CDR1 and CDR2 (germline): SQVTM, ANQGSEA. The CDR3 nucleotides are TGCAGCGTTGGTCTGGGAGGAGAGCAGTACTTC. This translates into CSVGLGGEQYF.

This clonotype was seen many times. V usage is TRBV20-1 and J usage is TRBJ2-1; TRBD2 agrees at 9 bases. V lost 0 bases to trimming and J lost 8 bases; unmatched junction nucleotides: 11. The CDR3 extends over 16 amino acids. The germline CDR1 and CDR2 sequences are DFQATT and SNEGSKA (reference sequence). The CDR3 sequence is CSARDRAGGSRHEQFF. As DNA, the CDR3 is TGCAGTGCTAGAGATAGGGCGGGAGGGAGCCGCCATGAGCAGTTCTTC.

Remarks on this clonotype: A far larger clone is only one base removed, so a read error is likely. The chain's CDR3 is CASSLLGTDTQYF. In DNA form, the CDR3 reads TGTGCCAGCAGCCTACTGGGCACAGATACGCAGTATTTT. The chain combines TRBV7-2 with TRBJ2-3; D call uncertain. Trimming took 5 bases from V and 1 from J, leaving 7 bases between them. In germline, CDR1 is SGHTA, CDR2 FQGNSA. This CDR3 has 13 residues.

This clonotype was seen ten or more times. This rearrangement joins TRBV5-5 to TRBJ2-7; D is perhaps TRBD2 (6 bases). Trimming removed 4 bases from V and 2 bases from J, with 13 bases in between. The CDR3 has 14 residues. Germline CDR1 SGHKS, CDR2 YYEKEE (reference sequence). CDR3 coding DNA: TGTGCCAGCAGCCTTAGCGGCCTCCCCTACGAGCAGTACTTC. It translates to CASSLSGLPYEQYF.

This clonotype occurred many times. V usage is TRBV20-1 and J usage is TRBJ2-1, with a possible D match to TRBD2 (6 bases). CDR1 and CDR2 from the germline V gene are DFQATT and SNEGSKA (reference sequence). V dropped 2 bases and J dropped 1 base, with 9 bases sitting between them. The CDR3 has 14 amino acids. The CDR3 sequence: CSARPEGSYNEQFF. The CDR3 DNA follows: TGCAGTGCTAGACCGGAGGGATCCTACAATGAGCAGTTCTTC.

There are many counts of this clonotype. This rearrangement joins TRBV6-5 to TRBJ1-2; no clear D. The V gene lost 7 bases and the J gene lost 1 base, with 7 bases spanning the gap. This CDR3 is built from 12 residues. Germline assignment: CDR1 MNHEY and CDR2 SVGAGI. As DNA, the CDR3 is TGTGCCAGCACCGACGGTAACTATGGCTACACCTTC. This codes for CASTDGNYGYTF.